The 2 T cell receptor beta chains in this list originate from one sample, sequenced in a study of Graves' ophthalmopathy and Graves' hyperthyroidism. RNA served as the template for amplifying TCR beta CDR3 regions. In the first round, RT-PCR was carried out with HTBI primers, and a multiplex PCR formed the second round. MiXCR was run by TCRdb on the multiplex PCR reads, yielding one entry per CDR3 protein. The data show hundreds of thousands of distinct CDR3 sequences, with under 50% seen just once and around 3.3% held by the top ten. The sequenced sample consisted of peripheral blood. The receptor set was obtained from an adult man with Graves' ophthalmopathy.

Worth noting for this clonotype: A much larger clone lies one base from this, so it may be a read error. This chain joins TRBV5-1 and TRBJ1-1; a possible D gene is TRBD1 (5 bases). Trimming left V 3 bases short and J 4 bases short, with 16 bases between. The germline gives CDR1 SGHRS, CDR2 YFSETQ. This CDR3 region has 15 residues. DNA of the CDR3: TGCGCCAGCAGCTCGGGACGGGGGGAAGGCACTGAAGCTTTCTTT. Protein: CASSSGRGEGTEAFF.

The chain uses TRBV12-3 or TRBV12-4 and TRBJ2-7, with 8 bases matching TRBD2. The trim removed 2 bases at V and 2 bases at J, leaving 8 bases unmatched. The CDR3 totals 16 residues. Here the CDR3 reads CASSLTGGKTAYEQYF. For the CDR3, the DNA is TGTGCCAGCAGTTTAACGGGGGGGAAGACCGCCTACGAGCAGTACTTC.